The 17 T cell receptor beta chains presented below share a single source sample, sequenced in a study of T cell repertoires in cytomegalovirus infection. One entry per CDR3 protein results from TCRdb running MiXCR on the reads. The repertoire holds about 830,000 distinct CDR3 sequences, with around a third as singletons. These receptors have no identified antigens. This material consisted of cultured CD8+ T cells from PBMCs, taken from culture after CMV antigen stimulation. These receptors all stem from a human donor in good health (CMV status not recorded). Some clones in this sample may be carry-over from other donors' samples.

This clonotype was seen at least ten times. The chain employs TRBV7-2 and TRBJ2-1; D is uncertain. The V end was cut by 5 bases, the J end by 8 bases, with 22 bases between. This CDR3 spans 16 amino acids. Germline-derived CDR1 and CDR2 are SGHTA and FQGNSA. The CDR3 loop is CASSLYDTPRIDEQFF. The CDR3 bases are TGTGCCAGCAGCCTATACGACACACCCCGTATCGATGAGCAGTTCTTC. The variable domain in full, completed from reference TRBV7-2 and TRBJ2-1, reads GAGVSQSPSNKVTEKGKDVELRCDPISGHTALYWYRQSLGQGLEFLIYFQGNSAPDKSGLPSDRFSAERTGGSVSTLTIQRTQQEDSAVYLCASSLYDTPRIDEQFFGPGTRLTVL.

This sequence joins TRBV12-3 or TRBV12-4 and TRBJ2-1, with a possible D match to TRBD2 (7 bases). This CDR3 has 14 residues. The ends were cut back, 10 bases at V and 4 bases at J, with 17 bases in the middle. CDR3 sequence reads: CAIPWGGLYNEQFF. For the CDR3, the DNA is TGTGCCATCCCCTGGGGGGGGCTATACAATGAGCAGTTCTTC.

This clonotype was seen more than once but under ten times. The gene calls are TRBV14 and TRBJ2-7; no reliable D call. Trimming removed 6 bases from V and 1 base from J, with 7 bases in between. This CDR3 has 12 residues. The germline gives CDR1 SGHDN, CDR2 FVKESK. As DNA, the CDR3 is TGTGCCAGCAGTTGGGTTTCCTACGAGCAGTACTTC. It is translated as CASSWVSYEQYF.

A word on this clonotype: This may be a read error: a much more frequent sequence differs by one nucleotide. V gene TRBV4-1 combines with J gene TRBJ2-2, with D possibly matching TRBD2 (5 bases). Germline values: CDR1 MGHRA, CDR2 YSYEKL. The CDR3 sequence is 11 residues long. In nucleotides, the CDR3 is TGTGCCAGCAGCCCCCCCGGGGAGATGTTTTTT. This translates into CASSPPGEMFF.

This clonotype was picked up many times. The chain joins TRBV7-2 to TRBJ2-1; no clear D. The CDR3 covers 14 residues. Per the germline V gene, CDR1 is SGHTA and CDR2 is FQGNSA. The germline V and J ends were trimmed by 4 bases and 4 bases, with 11 bases remaining between them. In DNA, the CDR3 is TGTGCCAGCAGCTCGAAGGCGGAATACAATGAGCAGTTCTTC. This translates into CASSSKAEYNEQFF.

The CDR3 nucleotides read TGTGCCAGCAGTTTCCCGGGTAGGGGCCCAGATACGCAGTATTTT. Amino acid sequence: CASSFPGRGPDTQYF. This chain joins TRBV28 and TRBJ2-3; perhaps TRBD1 as D (5 bases). The CDR3 runs 15 residues. V lost 3 bases, J lost 4 bases, and 14 bases lay in between. The germline gives CDR1 MDHEN, CDR2 SYDVKM.

In this sample, this clonotype turned up many times. The chain uses TRBV6-6 and TRBJ2-3, with 9 bases lining up with TRBD2. Germline V gene data show CDR1 as MNHNY and CDR2 as SVGAGI (reference sequence). Trimming at V came to 0 bases and at J to 4 bases, leaving 14 bases not matched to a gene. The CDR3 consists of 19 residues. The CDR3 protein is CASSYSRKSRGGPSDTQYF. As DNA, the CDR3 is TGTGCCAGCAGTTACTCGAGAAAATCGCGGGGGGGCCCGTCAGATACGCAGTATTTT.

The chain joins TRBV4-3 to TRBJ2-3; 7 bases line up with TRBD2. The V segment lost 2 bases and the J segment 1 base; nucleotides outside the gene matches: 6. The CDR3 has 16 residues. Germline-derived CDR1 and CDR2 are LGHNA and YSLEER. The CDR3 DNA reads as TGCGCCAGCAGCCAAAAGAGCGGGGTGCGCACAGATACGCAGTATTTT. This translates into CASSQKSGVRTDTQYF.

This chain links TRBV7-6 with TRBJ2-2, with D uncertain. The V and J ends lost 2 bases and 1 base respectively, with 11 bases between them. Germline V gene data show CDR1 as SGHVS and CDR2 as FNYEAQ. The CDR3 runs 16 residues. CDR3 region: CASSLRAAENTGELFF. Here the CDR3 DNA reads TGTGCCAGCAGCTTACGGGCGGCTGAGAACACCGGGGAGCTGTTTTTT. The whole variable domain, filled in from reference TRBV7-6 and TRBJ2-2, reads GAGVSQSPRYKVTKRGQDVALRCDPISGHVSLYWYRQALGQGPEFLTYFNYEAQQDKSGLPNDRFSAERPEGSISTLTIQRTEQRDSAMYRCASSLRAAENTGELFFGEGSRLTVL.

The chain employs TRBV7-9 and TRBJ1-5; 7 positions agree with TRBD1. Germline V gene lookup returns CDR1 SEHNR and CDR2 FQNEAQ (reference sequence). V shed 5 bases and J 6 bases; nucleotides not matched to a gene: 19. The CDR3 length is 18 residues. As DNA, the CDR3 is TGTGCCAGCAGCCCGCGACAGGGTAAGGATCGGTTTAGTCAGCCCCAGCATTTT. It is translated as CASSPRQGKDRFSQPQHF.

V gene TRBV4-1 combines with J gene TRBJ1-6; D call uncertain. The CDR3 extends over 18 amino acids. From germline, CDR1 is MGHRA and CDR2 YSYEKL. V lost 1 base and J 0 bases, leaving 13 bases between the germline ends. CDR3 coding DNA: TGCGCCAGCAGCCAAGCCAGAACCCCATTCTCCTATAATTCACCCCTCCACTTT. Its protein is CASSQARTPFSYNSPLHF.

This chain joins TRBV27 and TRBJ2-2, with D unclear. The CDR3 is 13 amino acids. Germline V gene lookup returns CDR1 MNHEY and CDR2 SMNVEV (reference sequence). V was pared by 1 base and J by 4 bases, with 4 bases between. As DNA, the CDR3 is TGTGCCAGCAGTTTATTGAGCACCGGGGAGCTGTTTTTT. Translating gives CASSLLSTGELFF.

The chain combines TRBV19 with TRBJ2-2; TRBD1 matches 7 bases. The CDR3 has 15 residues. The germline V gene has CDR1 LNHDA and CDR2 SQIVND (reference sequence). The CDR3 reads CVTRSDRRNTGELFF. The CDR3 nucleotides are TGTGTCACCCGATCGGACAGGCGGAACACCGGGGAGCTGTTTTTT.

There are many counts of this clonotype. The CDR3 nucleotides read TGTGCCAGCAGTACGGGACAGGGGGTCGGCACCGGGGAGCTGTTTTTT. Its protein is CASSTGQGVGTGELFF. The chain couples TRBV28 to TRBJ2-2, with 11 nucleotides matching TRBD1. Germline CDR1 MDHEN, CDR2 SYDVKM. Unmatched junction bases numbered 6, after V lost 5 bases and J lost 4 bases. CDR3 size: 16 residues.

CDR3 nucleotides: TGTGCCAGCAGTGACGGACTAGGGACGGAGCAGTACGTC. Translating gives CASSDGLGTEQYV. This chain connects TRBV6-1 to TRBJ2-7; TRBD2 matches at 7 bases. After removal of 3 bases from V and 7 bases from J, the junction contained 6 bases not matched to a gene. The CDR3 covers 13 residues. The germline V gene encodes CDR1 MNHNS and CDR2 SASEGT.

The genes are TRBV28 and TRBJ2-3, with 9 bases fitting TRBD1. V shed 6 bases, J shed 2 bases, and the junction held 3 bases outside the gene matches. CDR1 is MDHEN and CDR2 is SYDVKM in the germline V gene. The CDR3 is made up of 14 amino acids. For the CDR3, the DNA is TGTGCCAGCAGCCGGGACAGGGTCACAGATACGCAGTATTTT. As protein: CASSRDRVTDTQYF.

This clonotype has more than one count but fewer than ten. The CDR3 nucleotides are TGTGCCAGCAGCTTAGTAACCTCTTACACCGGGGAGCTGTTTTTT. It translates to CASSLVTSYTGELFF. This chain links TRBV7-9 with TRBJ2-2, with unresolved D. CDR3 length: 15 amino acids. Germline V gives CDR1 SEHNR, CDR2 FQNEAQ (reference sequence). V gave up 1 base and J gave up 3 bases, with 9 bases separating them.